The rows below give T cell receptor beta chains drawn from one sample of a study of spatial heterogeneity in lung cancer. TCRdb fed the 5' RACE reads into MiXCR, producing one record per CDR3 protein. Of 45,000 to 65,000 distinct CDR3 sequences in the sample, around 7% are singletons; the top ten hold around 35%. Sequenced here: PBMCs, sampled at follow-up. The source of these receptors is a female donor with early-stage non-small cell lung cancer. Each CDR3 is given with its conserved first and last residue. The order of the fields is V gene, clone size, J gene, D gene, CDR3 DNA, CDR3 protein. The D gene is left open where the match is weak. Expanded clones are given a class, and other clones once, few, many or no size at all.

TRBV10-1,many,TRBJ2-2,-,TGCGCCAGCAGTGCCTCGCTGATCACCGGGGAGCTGTTTTTT,CASSASLITGELFF
TRBV7-2,many,TRBJ1-5,-,TGTGCCAGCAGCGGGACGTTGAATCAGCCCCAGCATTTT,CASSGTLNQPQHF
TRBV11-3,-,TRBJ2-5,TRBD2,TGTGCCAGCAGCTCAAGAGGCGGGGGGGCCCGGGAGACCCAGTACTTC,CASSSRGGGARETQYF
TRBV29-1,many,TRBJ2-3,TRBD1,TGCAGCGCCCGGACAGGGGCACTAGCCGATACGCAGTATTTT,CSARTGALADTQYF
TRBV6-2/TRBV6-3,-,TRBJ2-5,-,TGTGCCAGCAGTCACGGGACCGGCTTGGGGGAGACCCAGTACTTC,CASSHGTGLGETQYF
TRBV7-2,-,TRBJ2-1,TRBD2,TGTGCCAGCAGCTTAGTTGCCAGCGGGGTGTACAATGAGCAGTTCTTC,CASSLVASGVYNEQFF
TRBV12-3/TRBV12-4,-,TRBJ2-5,-,TGTGCCAGCAGTTTTGGGTCCGCGTTCCCGTCTCAAGAGACCCAGTACTTC,CASSFGSAFPSQETQYF
TRBV9,many,TRBJ2-1,-,TGTGCCAGCAGCTGGGACTCCTCGAGCTCCTACAATGAGCAGTTCTTC,CASSWDSSSSYNEQFF
TRBV5-6,many,TRBJ1-2,TRBD1,TGTGCCAGCAGCCGCCGCCAGACAGGGTCCTATGGCTACACCTTC,CASSRRQTGSYGYTF
TRBV7-2,many,TRBJ2-1,TRBD2,TGTGCCAGCAGGAGGACTAGCGGGGGGGCCGCCTACAATGAGCAGTTCTTC,CASRRTSGGAAYNEQFF
TRBV28,few,TRBJ2-1,TRBD1,TGTGCCAGCAGTGGACTCCCCCCCATTGGACAGGGGGGCGTGAGAAGTTATGAGCAGTTCTTC,CASSGLPPIGQGGVRSYEQFF
TRBV29-1,-,TRBJ2-7,-,TGCAGCGTTGCCCCAAGGAACTCCTACGAGCAGTACTTC,CSVAPRNSYEQYF
TRBV20-1,few,TRBJ2-3,TRBD2,TGCAGTGCTAGAGATTTCGGACTAGCGGGGGGCGCAGATACGCAGTATTTT,CSARDFGLAGGADTQYF
TRBV12-3/TRBV12-4,many,TRBJ2-3,-,TGTGCCAGCAGCGGGGGCCCTTCCGGCACAGATACGCAGTATTTT,CASSGGPSGTDTQYF
TRBV5-5,many,TRBJ1-6,TRBD1,TGTGCCAGCAGCTTTGAGACAGGGAATTCACCCCTCCACTTT,CASSFETGNSPLHF
TRBV20-1,-,TRBJ1-5,-,TGCAGTGCTAGTAAGCAGTTGTCGGGCAATCAGCCCCAGCATTTT,CSASKQLSGNQPQHF
TRBV12-3/TRBV12-4,-,TRBJ2-1,TRBD2,TGTGCCAGCAGTCCCCACCTAGCGGGGGAGGCGAATGAGCAGTTCTTC,CASSPHLAGEANEQFF
TRBV24-1,-,TRBJ1-5,TRBD1,TGTGCCACCAGTGACCCCGGACAGGGTGTAGATCAGCCCCAGCATTTT,CATSDPGQGVDQPQHF
TRBV6-5,-,TRBJ2-7,-,TGTGCCAGCAGTTACAGGGTCCACTACGAGCAGTACTTC,CASSYRVHYEQYF
TRBV5-8,-,TRBJ1-1,-,TGTGCCAGCAGTCGGACGCGGATGAACACTGAAGCTTTCTTT,CASSRTRMNTEAFF
TRBV29-1,few,TRBJ1-1,-,TGCAGCGTTGAACAAAGACATTCGAACACTGAAGCTTTCTTT,CSVEQRHSNTEAFF
TRBV7-9,many,TRBJ2-2,-,TGTGCCAGCAGCGGTGGCGACCTCAACACCGGGGAGCTGTTTTTT,CASSGGDLNTGELFF
TRBV18,-,TRBJ1-1,-,TGTGCCAGCTCAGCAGACCAGAGGGGAGCTTTCTTT,CASSADQRGAFF
TRBV24-1,many,TRBJ2-6,-,TGTGCCACCAGTGGGGACCTGTCTGGGGCCAACGTCCTGACTTTC,CATSGDLSGANVLTF
TRBV5-6,many,TRBJ2-2,TRBD2,TGTGCCAGCAGCTTACTCGGGGGGGCCGCCCACGGGACCGGGGAGCTGTTTTTT,CASSLLGGAAHGTGELFF
TRBV27,many,TRBJ2-7,-,TGTGCCAGCAGTTTGGTTGGGGCAGGAATTTTCTACGAGCAGTACTTC,CASSLVGAGIFYEQYF
TRBV5-1,many,TRBJ1-2,TRBD1,TGCGCCAGCAGCTTGGACCGGGACAGGGGGCTCCCCTCCAACTTC,CASSLDRDRGLPSNF
TRBV28,-,TRBJ1-2,-,TGTGCCAGCGTGCCCCCCGGGGGCTGGGGTGGCTACACCTTC,CASVPPGGWGGYTF
TRBV12-3/TRBV12-4,-,TRBJ2-7,TRBD2,TGTGCCAGCAGGAAGACTAGCGGTTCCTACGAGCAGTACTTC,CASRKTSGSYEQYF
TRBV20-1,-,TRBJ1-2,TRBD1,TGCAGTGCTAGAGGTCAGGGGGCGCAGGTGGATGGCTACACCTTC,CSARGQGAQVDGYTF
TRBV11-2,-,TRBJ2-2,-,TGTGCCAGCAGCTTAGATTGGGCCGGGGAGCTGTTTTTT,CASSLDWAGELFF
TRBV20-1,many,TRBJ1-1,TRBD1,TGCAGTGCACCCGGGACAGGGGGGGCTGAAGCTTTCTTT,CSAPGTGGAEAFF
TRBV24-1,many,TRBJ2-2,-,TGTGCCACCAGTGATACCGGGACGTCAGGAGGGGAGCTGTTTTTT,CATSDTGTSGGELFF
TRBV7-9,few,TRBJ2-3,TRBD1,TGTGCCAGCAACGTACAGGGGGCAGCAGATACGCAGTATTTT,CASNVQGAADTQYF
TRBV6-5,few,TRBJ1-2,TRBD1,TGTGCCAGCAGTCAAGACAGGGACGGCTATGGCTACACCTTC,CASSQDRDGYGYTF
TRBV19,-,TRBJ1-5,TRBD1,TGTGCCAGTATCCAAAAACAGGGGGCGAGCAATCAGCCCCAGCATTTT,CASIQKQGASNQPQHF
TRBV5-1,few,TRBJ2-5,-,TGCGCCAGCAGCTTGGAAGGGGAAGAGACCCAGTACTTC,CASSLEGEETQYF
TRBV20-1,many,TRBJ2-1,TRBD2,TGCAGTGCTATGACTAGCGGGGGGAGGTACAATGAGCAGTTCTTC,CSAMTSGGRYNEQFF
TRBV20-1,many,TRBJ2-2,TRBD2,TGCAGTGCTCCGGGACTAGCGATCACCGGGGAGCTGTTTTTT,CSAPGLAITGELFF
TRBV27,few,TRBJ1-6,-,TGTGCCAGCAGGCGGGTCTCCTATAATTCACCCCTCCACTTT,CASRRVSYNSPLHF
TRBV5-6,many,TRBJ2-1,TRBD1,TGTGCCAGCAGCTCGGGACAGTTCCACTACAATGAGCAGTTCTTC,CASSSGQFHYNEQFF
TRBV19,few,TRBJ2-2,TRBD2,TGTGCCAGTAGTACCCGGACTAGCGGGGGTTTCAGAGCCGGGGAGCTGTTTTTT,CASSTRTSGGFRAGELFF
TRBV12-3/TRBV12-4,many,TRBJ2-2,TRBD1,TGTGCCAGCAGTATCACACAGGGGGCGCTCCCCGGGGAGCTGTTTTTT,CASSITQGALPGELFF
TRBV7-9,few,TRBJ1-2,-,TGTGCCAGCAGCGGCTGGTTTTGGTACACCTTC,CASSGWFWYTF
TRBV2,few,TRBJ1-6,TRBD1,TGTGCCAGCAGCGACAGGGGGAACTCACCCCTCCACTTT,CASSDRGNSPLHF
TRBV2,-,TRBJ1-5,-,TGTGCCAGCAGTGAGTGGGATCAGCCCCAGCATTTT,CASSEWDQPQHF
TRBV18,few,TRBJ1-2,-,TGTGCCAGCTCACCGGACGGTGGCTACACCTTC,CASSPDGGYTF
TRBV20-1,-,TRBJ2-5,-,TGCAGTGCCAGGGGCGGAGGAGAGACCCAGTACTTC,CSARGGGETQYF
TRBV18,-,TRBJ2-2,-,TGTGCCAGCTCACCCCAGGGAGACACCGGGGAGCTGTTTTTT,CASSPQGDTGELFF
TRBV18,few,TRBJ2-5,-,TGTGCCAGCAACAGTCAAGAGACCCAGTACTTC,CASNSQETQYF
TRBV18,-,TRBJ2-5,-,TGTGCCAGCTCATCCTCACTCCAAGAGACCCAGTACTTC,CASSSSLQETQYF
TRBV6-2/TRBV6-3,-,TRBJ1-4,-,TGTGCCAGCAGTTACCGAAGCTTCCCTAATGAAAAACTGTTTTTT,CASSYRSFPNEKLFF